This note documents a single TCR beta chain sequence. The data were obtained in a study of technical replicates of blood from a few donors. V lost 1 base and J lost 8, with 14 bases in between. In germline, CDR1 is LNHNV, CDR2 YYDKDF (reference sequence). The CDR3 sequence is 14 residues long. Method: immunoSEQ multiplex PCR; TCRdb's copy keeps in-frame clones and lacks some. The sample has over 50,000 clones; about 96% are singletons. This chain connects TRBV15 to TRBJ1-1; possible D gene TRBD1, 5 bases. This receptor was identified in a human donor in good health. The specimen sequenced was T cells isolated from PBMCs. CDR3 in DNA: TGTGCCACCAGCAGAGCCAAACAGGACGGGGAAGCTTTCTTT. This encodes CATSRAKQDGEAFF.